These 3 T cell receptor beta chains were all obtained from the same sample, sequenced in a study of CXCR3-negative and CXCR3-positive naive CD8 T cells. General study results and limits: Comparison of naive cells showed more hydrophobic TRB CDR3s in CXCR3-positive than in CXCR3-negative naive cells.

The method, 5' RACE with UMI labels, was used to prepare the TRB cDNA libraries. TCRdb reworked the 5' RACE reads into one entry per CDR3 protein, no DNA. Recorded here are roughly 120,000 distinct CDR3 sequences; the top ten clones represent about 0.61%. No antigens are known for them. The sequenced sample consisted of naive CXCR3+ CD8+ T cells from blood. Subset given: CD45RO-CCR7+CD27+CD95- naive CD8+ T cells expressing CXCR3 (TNR3+). The receptor source for this set is a human donor in good health. Some clones in this sample may be carry-over from other donors' samples.

V is TRBV6-5 and J is TRBJ2-1; TCRdb's D call, TRBD1, is unchecked because there is no DNA. The CDR3 spans 18 residues. The germline V gene encodes CDR1 MNHEY and CDR2 SVGAGI. The CDR3 here is CASSYSPTGRGTYNEQFF.

V usage is TRBV4-1 and J usage is TRBJ1-5; the D call of TRBD1 rests on TCRdb alone, since no DNA is present to check it. This CDR3 is built from 15 residues. The germline V gene has CDR1 MGHRA and CDR2 YSYEKL. The CDR3 spells CASSKAEDNNQPQHF.

V gene TRBV2 combines with J gene TRBJ2-7; TCRdb's D call, TRBD2, is unchecked because there is no DNA. From germline, CDR1 is SNHLY and CDR2 FYNNEI. The CDR3 is 13 residues long. This CDR3 is CASRGGLNYEQYF.